This T cell receptor (beta chain) was recorded in a study of spatial heterogeneity in lung cancer. Time point defined: sample taken at primary tumor resection. Unsorted samples of tumor, nontumor lung or frozen PBMC had their whole RNA sequenced. V was cut by 4 bases and J by 1 base, with 11 bases left in between. The CDR3 totals 15 residues. CDR1 KGHSY and CDR2 FQNENV come from the germline V gene. This clonotype showed up many times. TCRdb reanalysed the 5' RACE reads using MiXCR and keeps one entry per CDR3 protein. Of just over 25,000 distinct CDR3 sequences in the sample, about 13% were seen once.

V and J are TRBV16 and TRBJ1-3, with D uncertain. The sequencing here drew on PBMCs, taken at surgery. This sequence originates from a female donor with early-stage non-small cell lung cancer. This chain's CDR3 is CASSRQLASGNTIYF. The CDR3, as DNA: TGTGCCAGCAGCCGCCAGCTAGCTTCTGGAAACACCATATATTTT. Supplemented by reference TRBV16 and TRBJ1-3, the full variable domain reads GEEVAQTPKHLVRGEGQKAKLYCAPIKGHSYVFWYQQVLKNEFKFLISFQNENVFDETGMPKERFSAKCLPNSPCSLEIQATKLEDSAVYFCASSRQLASGNTIYFGEGSWLTVV.